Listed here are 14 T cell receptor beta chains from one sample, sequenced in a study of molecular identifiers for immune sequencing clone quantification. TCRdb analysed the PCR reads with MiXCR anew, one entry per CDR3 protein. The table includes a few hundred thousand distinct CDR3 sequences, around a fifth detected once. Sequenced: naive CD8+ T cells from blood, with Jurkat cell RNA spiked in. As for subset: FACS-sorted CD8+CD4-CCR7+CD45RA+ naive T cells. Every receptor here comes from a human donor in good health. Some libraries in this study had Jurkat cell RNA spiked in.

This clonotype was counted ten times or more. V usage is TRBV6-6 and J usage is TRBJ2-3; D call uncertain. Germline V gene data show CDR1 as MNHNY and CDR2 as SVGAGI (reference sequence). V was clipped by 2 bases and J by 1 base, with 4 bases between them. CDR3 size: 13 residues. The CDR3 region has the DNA TGTGCCAGCAGTTACATCCGCACAGATACGCAGTATTTT. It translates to CASSYIRTDTQYF.

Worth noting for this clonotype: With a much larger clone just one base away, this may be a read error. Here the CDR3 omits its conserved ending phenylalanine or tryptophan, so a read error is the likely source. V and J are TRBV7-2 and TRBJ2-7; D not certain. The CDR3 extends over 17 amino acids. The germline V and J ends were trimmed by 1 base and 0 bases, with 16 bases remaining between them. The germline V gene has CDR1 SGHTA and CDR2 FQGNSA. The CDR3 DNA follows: TGTGCCAGCAGCTTAGACACCGGCCCGGCCCCCTCCTACGAGCAGTACCTC. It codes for CASSLDTGPAPSYEQYL.

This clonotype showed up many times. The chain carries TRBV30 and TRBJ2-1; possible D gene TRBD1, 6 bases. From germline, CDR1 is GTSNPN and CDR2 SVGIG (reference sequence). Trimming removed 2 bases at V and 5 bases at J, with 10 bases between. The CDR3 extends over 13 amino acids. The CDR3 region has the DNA TGTGCCTGGAGTAGTGGACAGAACAATGAGCAGTTCTTC. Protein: CAWSSGQNNEQFF.

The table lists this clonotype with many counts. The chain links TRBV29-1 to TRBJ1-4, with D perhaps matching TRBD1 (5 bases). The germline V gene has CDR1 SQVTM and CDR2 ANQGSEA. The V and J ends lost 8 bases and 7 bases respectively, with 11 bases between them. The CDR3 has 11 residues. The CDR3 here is CSYRSAEKLFF. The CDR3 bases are TGCAGCTACAGGTCGGCTGAAAAACTGTTTTTT.

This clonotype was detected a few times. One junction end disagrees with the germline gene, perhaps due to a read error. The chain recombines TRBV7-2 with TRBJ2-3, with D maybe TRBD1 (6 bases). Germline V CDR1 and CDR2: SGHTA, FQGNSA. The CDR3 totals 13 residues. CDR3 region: CATTTGGTNTQYF. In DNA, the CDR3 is TGTGCCACGACGACAGGTGGCACAAATACGCAGTATTTT.

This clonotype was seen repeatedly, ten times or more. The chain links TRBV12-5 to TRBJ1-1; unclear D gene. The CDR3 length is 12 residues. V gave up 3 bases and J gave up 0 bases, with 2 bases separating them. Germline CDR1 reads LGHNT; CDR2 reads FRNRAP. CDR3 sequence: CASGFVNTEAFF. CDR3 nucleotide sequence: TGTGCTAGTGGTTTCGTGAACACTGAAGCTTTCTTT.

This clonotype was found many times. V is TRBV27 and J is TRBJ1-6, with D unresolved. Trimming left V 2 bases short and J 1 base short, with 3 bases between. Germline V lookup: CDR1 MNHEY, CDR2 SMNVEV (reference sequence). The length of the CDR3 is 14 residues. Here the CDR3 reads CASSLESYNSPLHF. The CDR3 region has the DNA TGTGCCAGCAGTTTAGAGTCCTATAATTCACCCCTCCACTTT.

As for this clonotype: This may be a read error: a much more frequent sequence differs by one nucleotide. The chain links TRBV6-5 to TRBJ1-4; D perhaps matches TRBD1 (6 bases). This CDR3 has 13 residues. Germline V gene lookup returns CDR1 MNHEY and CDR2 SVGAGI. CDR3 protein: CASSTGGGERLFF. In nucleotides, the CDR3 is TGTGCCAGTTCGACCGGAGGGGGTGAAAGACTGTTTTTT.

CDR3 nucleotide sequence: TGTGCCAGCAGTTTCTTCGGGTCCTTGTACAATGAGCAGTTCTTC. The encoded protein is CASSFFGSLYNEQFF. This chain joins TRBV28 and TRBJ2-1; no firm D call. Trimming stripped 3 bases from V and 4 bases from J, with 13 bases between. Germline V gene lookup returns CDR1 MDHEN and CDR2 SYDVKM. CDR3 length equals 15 residues.

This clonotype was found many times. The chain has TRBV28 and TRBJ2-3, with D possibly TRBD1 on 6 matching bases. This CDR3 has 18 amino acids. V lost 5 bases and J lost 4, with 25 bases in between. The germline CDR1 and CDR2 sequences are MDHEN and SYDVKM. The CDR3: CASSTRRQVLGLADTQYF. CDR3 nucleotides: TGTGCCAGCAGTACCCGGCGACAGGTGCTAGGTTTGGCAGATACGCAGTATTTT.

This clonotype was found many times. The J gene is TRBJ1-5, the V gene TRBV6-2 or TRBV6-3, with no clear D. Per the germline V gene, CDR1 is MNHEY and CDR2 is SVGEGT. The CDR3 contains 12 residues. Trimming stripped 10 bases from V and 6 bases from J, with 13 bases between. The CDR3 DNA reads TGTGCCACCAGAGGGTTTTTTCAGCCCCAGCATTTT. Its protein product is CATRGFFQPQHF.

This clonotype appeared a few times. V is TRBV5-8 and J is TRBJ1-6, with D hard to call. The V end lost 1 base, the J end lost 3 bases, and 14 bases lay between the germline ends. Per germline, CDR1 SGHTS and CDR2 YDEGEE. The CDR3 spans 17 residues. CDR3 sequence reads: CASSLSSHADYNSPLHF. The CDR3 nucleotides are TGTGCCAGCAGCTTGTCGTCCCACGCCGACTATAATTCACCCCTCCACTTT.

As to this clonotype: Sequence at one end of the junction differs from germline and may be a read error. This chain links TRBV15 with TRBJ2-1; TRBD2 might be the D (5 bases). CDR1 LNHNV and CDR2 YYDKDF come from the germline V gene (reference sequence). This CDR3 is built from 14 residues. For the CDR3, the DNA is TGTGCCACCAACAGAGGACTCCACTGGAATGAGCAGTTCTTC. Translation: CATNRGLHWNEQFF.

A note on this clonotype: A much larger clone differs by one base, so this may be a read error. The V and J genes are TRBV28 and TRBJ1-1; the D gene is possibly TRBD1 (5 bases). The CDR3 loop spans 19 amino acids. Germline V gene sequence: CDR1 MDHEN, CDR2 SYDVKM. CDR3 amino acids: CASSLTPLPGGRWNTEASF. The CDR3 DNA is TGTGCCAGCAGTTTGACCCCACTCCCCGGGGGGAGGTGGAACACTGAAGCTTCCTTT. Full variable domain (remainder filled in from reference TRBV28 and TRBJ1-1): DVKVTQSSRYLVKRTGEKVFLECVQDMDHENMFWYRQDPGLGLRLIYFSYDVKMKEKGDIPEGYSVSREKKERFSLILESASTNQTSMYLCASSLTPLPGGRWNTEASFGQGTRLTVV.